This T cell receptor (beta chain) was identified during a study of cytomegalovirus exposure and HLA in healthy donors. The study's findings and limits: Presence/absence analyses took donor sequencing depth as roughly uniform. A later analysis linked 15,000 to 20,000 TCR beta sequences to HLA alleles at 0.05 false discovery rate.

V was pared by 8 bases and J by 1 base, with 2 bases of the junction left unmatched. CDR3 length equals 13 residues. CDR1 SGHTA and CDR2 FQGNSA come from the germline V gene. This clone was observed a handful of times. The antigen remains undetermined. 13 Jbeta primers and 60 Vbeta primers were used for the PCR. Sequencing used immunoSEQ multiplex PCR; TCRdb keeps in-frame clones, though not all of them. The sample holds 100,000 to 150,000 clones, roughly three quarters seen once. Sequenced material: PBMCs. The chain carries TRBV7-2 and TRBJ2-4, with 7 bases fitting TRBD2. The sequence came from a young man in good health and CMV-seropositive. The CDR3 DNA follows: TGTGCCAGCCGGGGGGTTGCCAAAAACATTCAGTACTTC. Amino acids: CASRGVAKNIQYF.